Sequencing of this T cell receptor beta chain was carried out in a study of blood T cell repertoires in COVID-19. Study-wide background: Acute and convalescent COVID-19 samples came from the United States, Italy and Spain.

CDR3 length: 16 residues. Deletions cut 4 bases from V and 0 bases from J, with 14 bases between. The germline CDR1 and CDR2 sequences are SGDLS and YYNGEE. In the source study's methods: Using reference gene primer amplification, nucleated cell counts were estimated. Here immunoSEQ multiplex PCR was the method, and the copy in TCRdb shows in-frame clones only, minus some. The V and J calls and clone size come from that table; D and trimming were worked out from the DNA. The sample consists of around 130,000 clones, about 85% of them appearing once. The V gene is TRBV9, the J gene TRBJ2-1; the D is unclear. Sequencing was done on a sample of peripheral blood. This clonotype was obtained from a man aged 60-69 years with acute or convalescent COVID-19. The CDR3 region is CASSPPSRSSYNEQFF. The DNA for the CDR3 is TGTGCCAGCAGCCCCCCTTCACGGAGCTCCTACAATGAGCAGTTCTTC. Complete variable domain (other parts from reference TRBV9 and TRBJ2-1): DSGVTQTPKHLITATGQRVTLRCSPRSGDLSVYWYQQSLDQGLQFLIQYYNGEERAKGNILERFSAQQFPDLHSELNLSSLELGDSALYFCASSPPSRSSYNEQFFGPGTRLTVL.